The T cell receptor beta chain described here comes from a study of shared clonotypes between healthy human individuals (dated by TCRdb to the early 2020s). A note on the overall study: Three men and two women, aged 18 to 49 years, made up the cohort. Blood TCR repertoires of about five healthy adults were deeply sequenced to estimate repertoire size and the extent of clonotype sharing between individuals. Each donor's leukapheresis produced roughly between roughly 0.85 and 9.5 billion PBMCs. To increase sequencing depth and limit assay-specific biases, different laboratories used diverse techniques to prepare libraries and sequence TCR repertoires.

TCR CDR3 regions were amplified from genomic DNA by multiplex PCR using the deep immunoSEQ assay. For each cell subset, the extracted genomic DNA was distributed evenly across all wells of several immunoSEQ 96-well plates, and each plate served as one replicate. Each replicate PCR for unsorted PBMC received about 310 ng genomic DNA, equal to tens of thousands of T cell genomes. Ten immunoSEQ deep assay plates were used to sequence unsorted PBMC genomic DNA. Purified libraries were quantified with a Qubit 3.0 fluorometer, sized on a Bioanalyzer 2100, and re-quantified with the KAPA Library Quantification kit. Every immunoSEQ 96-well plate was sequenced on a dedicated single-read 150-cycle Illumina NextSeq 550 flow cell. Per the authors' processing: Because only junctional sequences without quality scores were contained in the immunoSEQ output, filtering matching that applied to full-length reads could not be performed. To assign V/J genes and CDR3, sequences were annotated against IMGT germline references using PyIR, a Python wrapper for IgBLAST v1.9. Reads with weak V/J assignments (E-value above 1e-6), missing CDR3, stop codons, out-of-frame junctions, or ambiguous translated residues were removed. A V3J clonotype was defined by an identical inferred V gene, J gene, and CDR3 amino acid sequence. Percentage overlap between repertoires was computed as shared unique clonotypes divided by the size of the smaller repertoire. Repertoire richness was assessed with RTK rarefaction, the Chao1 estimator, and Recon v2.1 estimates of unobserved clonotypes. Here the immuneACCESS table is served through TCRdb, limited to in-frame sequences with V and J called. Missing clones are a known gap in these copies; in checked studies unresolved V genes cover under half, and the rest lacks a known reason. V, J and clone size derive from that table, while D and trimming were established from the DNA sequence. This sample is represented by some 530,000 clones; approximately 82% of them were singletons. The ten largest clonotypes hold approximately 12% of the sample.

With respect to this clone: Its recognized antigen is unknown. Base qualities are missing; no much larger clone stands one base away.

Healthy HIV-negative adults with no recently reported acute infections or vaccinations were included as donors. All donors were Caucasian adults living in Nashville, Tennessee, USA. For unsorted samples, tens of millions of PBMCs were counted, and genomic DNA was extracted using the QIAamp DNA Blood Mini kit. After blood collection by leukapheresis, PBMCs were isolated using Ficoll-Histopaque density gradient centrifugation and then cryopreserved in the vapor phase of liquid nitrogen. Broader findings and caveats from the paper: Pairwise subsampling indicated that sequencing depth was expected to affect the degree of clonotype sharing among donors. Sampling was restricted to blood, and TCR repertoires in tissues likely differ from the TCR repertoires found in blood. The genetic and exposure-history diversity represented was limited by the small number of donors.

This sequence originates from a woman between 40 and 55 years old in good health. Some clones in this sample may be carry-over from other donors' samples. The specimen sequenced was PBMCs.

The DNA sequence is as follows: TGTGCCAGCTCACCAAGCGCCCCGAGCTCTGGAAACACCATATATTTT. Its translation is CASSPSAPSSGNTIYF. The rearrangement combines TRBV18 with TRBJ1-3; no confident D gene assignment can be made. V is reduced by 2 bases and J by 0 bases, leaving a spacing of 11 bases between them. The CDR3 sequence holds 16 residues, the cysteine and phenylalanine included. Only CDR3 DNA remains: 48 bases, in frame from the first base. CDR1 is given as KGHSH and CDR2 as LQKENI, both from the germline V gene.